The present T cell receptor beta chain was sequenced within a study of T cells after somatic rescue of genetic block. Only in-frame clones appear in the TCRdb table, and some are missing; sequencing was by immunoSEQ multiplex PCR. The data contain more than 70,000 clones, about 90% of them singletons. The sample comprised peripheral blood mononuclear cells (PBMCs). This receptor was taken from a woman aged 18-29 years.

CDR3 region: CASSDSAGTDTQYF. The CDR3 DNA sequence: TGTGCCAGCAGTGACTCGGCAGGGACAGATACGCAGTATTTT. The chain couples TRBV2 to TRBJ2-3; weak D call: TRBD1 (5 bases). V was pared by 3 bases and J by 3 bases, with 10 bases between. Germline CDR1 reads SNHLY; CDR2 reads FYNNEI. The CDR3 extends over 14 amino acids.